This T cell receptor beta chain is drawn from a study of blood T cell repertoires in COVID-19. Study summary: Sites in the United States, Italy and Spain provided acute and convalescent COVID-19 samples. From T cells, B-cell-depleted T cells, or PBMCs came the material, which was cDNA or gDNA.

Note on this clone: Other DNA sequences in the sample encode the same CDR3.

Assay used: immunoSEQ multiplex PCR; TCRdb lists only in-frame clones, some missing. The repertoire holds around 160,000 clones, with 82% as singletons. The CDR3 sequence is 18 residues long. The chain uses TRBV21-1 and TRBJ1-5; the table gives TRBD1 as D, unverified against the DNA. TRBV21-1 is a pseudogene locus. The sequenced sample was peripheral blood. This sequence originates from a human donor with acute or convalescent COVID-19. The donor label of this sample is uncertain. CDR3 sequence (DNA): TGTGCCAGCAGCATAACAGCCGGGACAGGGAAGGGCAATCAGCCTCAGCATTTT. Protein: CASSITAGTGKGNQPQHF.